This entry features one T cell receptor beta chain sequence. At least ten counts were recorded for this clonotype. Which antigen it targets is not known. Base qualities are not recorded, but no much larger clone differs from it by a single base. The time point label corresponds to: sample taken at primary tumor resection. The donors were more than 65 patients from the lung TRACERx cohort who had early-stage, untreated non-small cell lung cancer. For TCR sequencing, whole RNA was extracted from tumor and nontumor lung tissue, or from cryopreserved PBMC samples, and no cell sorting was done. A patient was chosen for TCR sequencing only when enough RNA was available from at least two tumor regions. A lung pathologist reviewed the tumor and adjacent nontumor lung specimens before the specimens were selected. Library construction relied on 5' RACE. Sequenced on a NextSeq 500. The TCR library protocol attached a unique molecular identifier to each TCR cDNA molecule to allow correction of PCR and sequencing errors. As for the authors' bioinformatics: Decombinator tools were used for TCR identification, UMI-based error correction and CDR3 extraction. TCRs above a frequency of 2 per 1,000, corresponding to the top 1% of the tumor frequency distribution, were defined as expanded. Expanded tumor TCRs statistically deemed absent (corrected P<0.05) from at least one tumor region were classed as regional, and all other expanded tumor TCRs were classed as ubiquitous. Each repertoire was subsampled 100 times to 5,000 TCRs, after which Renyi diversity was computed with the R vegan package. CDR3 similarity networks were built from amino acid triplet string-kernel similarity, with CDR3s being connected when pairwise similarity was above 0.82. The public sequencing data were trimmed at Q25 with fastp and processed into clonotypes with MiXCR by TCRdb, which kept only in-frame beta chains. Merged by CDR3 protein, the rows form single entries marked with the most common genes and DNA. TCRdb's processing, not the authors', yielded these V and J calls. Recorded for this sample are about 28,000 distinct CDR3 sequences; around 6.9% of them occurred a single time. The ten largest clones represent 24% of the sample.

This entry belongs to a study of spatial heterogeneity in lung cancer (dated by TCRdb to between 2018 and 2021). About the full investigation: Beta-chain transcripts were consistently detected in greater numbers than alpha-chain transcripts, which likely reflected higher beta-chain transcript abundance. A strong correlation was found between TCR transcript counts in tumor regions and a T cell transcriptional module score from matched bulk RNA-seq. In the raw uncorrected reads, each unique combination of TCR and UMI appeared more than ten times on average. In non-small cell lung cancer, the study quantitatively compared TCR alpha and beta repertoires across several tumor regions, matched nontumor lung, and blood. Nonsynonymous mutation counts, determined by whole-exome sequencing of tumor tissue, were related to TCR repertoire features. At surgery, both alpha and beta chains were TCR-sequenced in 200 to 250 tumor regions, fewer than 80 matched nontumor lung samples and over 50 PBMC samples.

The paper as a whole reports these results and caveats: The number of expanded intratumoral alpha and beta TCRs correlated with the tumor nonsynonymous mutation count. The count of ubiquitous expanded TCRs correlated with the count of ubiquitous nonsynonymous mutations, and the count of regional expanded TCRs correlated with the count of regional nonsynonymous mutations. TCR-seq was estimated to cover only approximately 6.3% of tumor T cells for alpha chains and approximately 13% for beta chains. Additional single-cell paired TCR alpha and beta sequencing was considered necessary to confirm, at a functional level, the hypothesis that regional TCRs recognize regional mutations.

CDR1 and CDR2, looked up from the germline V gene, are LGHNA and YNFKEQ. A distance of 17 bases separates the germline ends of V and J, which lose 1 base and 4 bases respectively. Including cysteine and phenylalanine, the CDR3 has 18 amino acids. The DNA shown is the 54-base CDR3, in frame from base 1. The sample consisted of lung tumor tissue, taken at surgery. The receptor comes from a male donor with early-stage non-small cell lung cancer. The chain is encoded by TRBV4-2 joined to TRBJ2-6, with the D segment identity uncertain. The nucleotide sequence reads TGTGCCAGCAGCCAAGTGGTATTGAGAGATTCCGGGGCCAACGTCCTGACTTTC. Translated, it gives CASSQVVLRDSGANVLTF.